The T cell receptor beta chain under discussion was sequenced for a study of cytomegalovirus exposure and HLA in healthy donors. Overall study findings and caveats: Generally TCR sequences proved uncommon, though certain public TCRs appeared in numerous donors. The tendency of first-cohort TCR clusters to co-occur in the roughly 110 validation repertoires was identified by a subsequent analysis. Under in vitro conditions, three CMV-associated chains were confirmed as specific for CMV antigens.

The donors were part of the validation cohort, which consisted of under 150 subjects and was separate from the first cohort of about 670 subjects. A word on this clone: Its antigen is still unknown.

This CDR3 is built from 13 residues. Germline V gene lookup returns CDR1 SEHNR and CDR2 FQNEAQ (reference sequence). The V end lost 3 bases, the J end lost 1 base, and 7 bases lay between the germline ends. Clones were read by immunoSEQ multiplex PCR, and TCRdb kept only the in-frame ones, dropping some. Of over 150,000 clones in the sample, about 86% were seen once. This chain joins TRBV7-9 and TRBJ2-7, with a possible D match to TRBD2 (5 bases). This receptor was taken from a young man in good health and CMV-seropositive. Sequenced material: PBMCs. The CDR3 is CASSFSGSYEQYF. The CDR3 DNA sequence: TGTGCCAGCAGCTTCTCGGGGTCCTACGAGCAGTACTTC.